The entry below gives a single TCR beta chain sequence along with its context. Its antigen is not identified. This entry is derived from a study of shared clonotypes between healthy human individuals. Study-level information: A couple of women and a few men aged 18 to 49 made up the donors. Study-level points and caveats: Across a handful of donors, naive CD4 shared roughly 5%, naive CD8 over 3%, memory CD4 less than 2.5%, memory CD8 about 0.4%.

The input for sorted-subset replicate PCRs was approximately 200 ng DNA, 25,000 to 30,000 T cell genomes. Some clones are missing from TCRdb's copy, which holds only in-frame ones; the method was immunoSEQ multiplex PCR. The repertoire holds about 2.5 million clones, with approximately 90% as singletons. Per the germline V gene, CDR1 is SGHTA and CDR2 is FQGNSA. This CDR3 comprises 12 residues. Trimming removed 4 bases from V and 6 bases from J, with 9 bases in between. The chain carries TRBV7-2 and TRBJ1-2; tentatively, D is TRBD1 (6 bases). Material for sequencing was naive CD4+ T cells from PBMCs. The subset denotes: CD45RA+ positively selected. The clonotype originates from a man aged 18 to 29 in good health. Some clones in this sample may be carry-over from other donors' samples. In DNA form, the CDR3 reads TGTGCCAGCAGCTGGGGGGGCGATGGCTACACCTTC. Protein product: CASSWGGDGYTF.